The present TCR beta chain was sequenced within a study of CD8 T cells in Susac syndrome. The study, taken as a whole, reports: The study conceded that relatively few individuals underwent its TCR sequencing and HLA analysis.

RNA, at roughly 0.45 to 1 ug, was reverse transcribed with random hexamers. Multiplex PCR with immunoSEQ amplified the TCR beta CDR3 across 54 Vbeta and 13 Jbeta. TCRdb re-derived calls from the immunoSEQ multiplex PCR reads in MiXCR, one entry per CDR3 protein. Of some 110,000 distinct CDR3 sequences listed, more than 85% are singletons. This clonotype was seen once. Its target is unknown. Trimming stripped 5 bases from V and 0 bases from J, with 11 bases between. The CDR3 has 15 amino acids. Per the germline V gene, CDR1 is MGHRA and CDR2 is YSYEKL. CD8+ and CD4+ blood T cells underwent TCR beta sequencing.

V usage is TRBV4-1 and J usage is TRBJ1-5; D gene unclear. The clonotype originates from a human donor with multiple sclerosis. Material for sequencing was CD8+ T cells from PBMCs. CDR3 amino acids: CASSAYLGSNQPQHF. CDR3 bases: TGCGCCAGCAGCGCCTATCTAGGTAGCAATCAGCCCCAGCATTTT.